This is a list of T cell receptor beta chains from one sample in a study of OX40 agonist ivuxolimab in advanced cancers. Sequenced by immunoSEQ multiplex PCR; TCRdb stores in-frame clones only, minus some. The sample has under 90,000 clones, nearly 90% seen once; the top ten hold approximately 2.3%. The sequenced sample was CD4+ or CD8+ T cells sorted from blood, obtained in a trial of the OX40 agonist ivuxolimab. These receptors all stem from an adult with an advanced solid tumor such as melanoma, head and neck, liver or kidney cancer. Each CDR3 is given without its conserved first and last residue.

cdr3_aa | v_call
ASSIQFPNYGYT | TRBV19
ASSSVAGNYGYT | TRBV28
ASSSNQPQH | TRBV6-6
ASSDRGQSTDTQY | TRBV6-1
ASSEIGTSGILNEQY | TRBV2
ASSSGRSTDTQY | TRBV10-2
ASSRDFYNEQF | TRBV11-3
ASSRAVWGETQY | TRBV18
ASSLVSRGGPGNIQY | TRBV7-2
ASTLEPSGRNEQF | TRBV6-1
ASSLEPGDYEQY | TRBV5-1
ASSPVLAGELF | TRBV28
ASSSLGEREQY | TRBV7-2
ASSRAGYEQY | TRBV6-5
ASSPQGIQTNQPQH | TRBV18
ASSPLTGPPYEQY | TRBV14
ASSLAHMGQGGYT | TRBV7-6
ASSQVLPLHTDTQY | TRBV23-1
ASTSGQGANSPLH | TRBV5-1
SVRHLTEAF | TRBV29-1
ASSPELPYEQY | TRBV5-4
ASSPLRGPGFNTIY | TRBV18
ASSSNRGGQGTEAF | TRBV6-5
ASSIVASGAQETQY | TRBV4-1
ATSRGTVFTYEQY | TRBV15
ASSYKGNRLYEQY | TRBV28
ASSRQGTMNTEAF | TRBV4-2
ASTPFAGRSTDTQY | TRBV27
ASSSGQGWTGELF | TRBV7-2
ASSHVPSGNTIY | TRBV5-5
ASSPEGQPNEKLF | TRBV5-1
ASSLGTSGGLETQY | TRBV7-2
ASSDREGFGYT | TRBV21-1
ASSLPAGNEQF | TRBV5-1
ASSLFVGARSGDEQF | TRBV5-6
ASSPSSGSREQY | TRBV28
ASSVRPGARSWGGYT | TRBV6-1
ATSAGQGAFGYT | TRBV15
AIQDRGAEAF | TRBV6-1
ASSLTEYSNQPQH | TRBV28
ASSQELPVAGPGDSPLH | TRBV4-2
ASSQDQRQAGANVLT | TRBV4-1
ASSPGTGGVYEQY | TRBV6-1
AISPGTVNSGNTIY | TRBV10-3
ASSSTGDGYT | TRBV5-1
ASSFPESGTYEQY | TRBV5-1
ASRSWVGGGSPLH | TRBV11-2
ASRGPGAAQETQY | TRBV19
ASISGDTEAF | TRBV28
ASSPPGGTYEQY | TRBV28
ASSYPPGRGNQPQH | TRBV6-6
ASSFAGAGQPQH | TRBV19
ASRGSEYHYEQY | TRBV2
ASSSQGAGTNTEAF | TRBV2
ASSESGALIISNEKLF | TRBV2
ASSLLRGYNEQF | TRBV7-8
SGGRNTQY | TRBV29-1